This passage covers 25 T cell receptor beta chains from one sample sequenced in a study of Tregs in tolerant kidney transplant recipients. Measured with immunoSEQ multiplex PCR; TCRdb has only the in-frame clones, and not every one. Its clone listing holds fewer than 35,000 clones. The specimen was CD8+ T cells from blood, collected before the transplant. These receptors came from a human donor who received a combined kidney and bone marrow transplant.

On this clone itself: With the read ending 3 residues before the CDR3 end, the germline J gene is used to fill in that end. The chain has TRBV7-2 and TRBJ1-6, with D unresolved. This CDR3 contains 14 residues. Trimming shortened V by 4 bases and J by 5 bases, and 9 bases separated the two germline ends. Germline assignment: CDR1 SGHTA and CDR2 FQGNSA. The CDR3 loop is CASSSRRDNSPLHF. The sequenced CDR3 bases are TGTGCCAGCAGCTCGAGACGGGATAATTCACCC.

With respect to this clone: Compared with germline, one end of the junction differs, possibly owing to a read error. From the germline J gene comes the end of the CDR3, since the read stops 3 residues before it. The gene calls are TRBV19 and TRBJ1-4; D remains unclear. Germline V CDR1 and CDR2: LNHDA, SQIVND (reference sequence). The CDR3 is 15 residues long. This CDR3 is CVSSIGPAQAEKLFF. CDR3 DNA, as far as it was read: TGTGTCAGTAGTATAGGACCCGCCCAGGCAGAAAAA.

Notes on this clone: The read stops 3 residues short of the end of the CDR3; the missing end is completed from the germline J gene. This chain joins TRBV6-2 or TRBV6-3 and TRBJ2-7; TRBD1 agrees at 7 bases. This CDR3 has 16 residues. Per the germline V gene, CDR1 is MNHEY and CDR2 is SVGEGT. V shed 5 bases, J shed 1 base, and the junction held 11 bases outside the gene matches. CDR3 bases read: TGTGCCAGCAGTGCACTAGGGGGCAGGAGTTCCTACGAG. This codes for CASSALGGRSSYE. The CDR3 reads in full as CASSALGGRSSYEQYF.

As to this clone: Read sequence stops 3 residues before the CDR3 end, and the germline J gene provides the missing end. The gene calls are TRBV29-1 and TRBJ2-7; 11 bases line up with TRBD2. CDR1 and CDR2 (germline): SQVTM, ANQGSEA. This CDR3 is built from 15 residues. With V trimmed by 6 bases and J by 4 bases, 11 bases remained unmatched. CDR3 bases read: TGCAGCGTCTCAAAGGGGCTAGCGGGGGGTTACGAG. This gives the protein CSVSKGLAGGYE. The entire CDR3 protein is CSVSKGLAGGYEQYF.

Concerning this clone: The read ends 3 residues early relative to the CDR3; the germline J gene fills the gap. The chain joins TRBV19 to TRBJ1-1; 8 bases are a match to TRBD1. Per the germline V gene, CDR1 is LNHDA and CDR2 is SQIVND (reference sequence). The length of the CDR3 is 15 residues. V gave up 0 bases and J gave up 3 bases; unmatched junction bases: 3. Partial CDR3 DNA: TGTGCCAGTAGTATAGATCCAGGGGGCTACACTGAA. This gives the protein CASSIDPGGYTE. The entire CDR3 protein is CASSIDPGGYTEAFF.

Points on this clone: The CDR3 goes on 3 residues after the read ends, and that part is filled in from the germline J gene. This sequence joins TRBV20-1 and TRBJ2-1; 8 nucleotides agree with TRBD2. CDR1 and CDR2 (germline): DFQATT, SNEGSKA (reference sequence). V dropped 4 bases and J dropped 5; count of bases not matched to a gene: 10. This CDR3 region has 15 residues. CDR3 DNA (partial): TGCAGTGCTATCGGGGGGGCAAAATTTGACAATGAG. Amino acids: CSAIGGAKFDNE. The full CDR3 reads CSAIGGAKFDNEQFF.

Of note for this clone: The sequenced fragment ends 3 residues before the CDR3 boundary, so the rest is inferred from the germline J gene. The rearrangement joins TRBV2 to TRBJ1-3, with TRBD1 identical over 7 bases. CDR1 SNHLY and CDR2 FYNNEI come from the germline V gene. The CDR3 is 14 amino acids. V shed 6 bases and J 8 bases; nucleotides not matched to a gene: 10. The part of the CDR3 DNA that was read is TGTGCCAGCAGGGGACAGCAGGCAGTGGACACC. It translates to CASRGQQAVDT. In full, the CDR3 is CASRGQQAVDTIYF.

A remark on this clone: The read terminates 3 residues before the CDR3 end, so the remaining end is supplied by the germline J gene. The genes are TRBV2 and TRBJ2-3, with TRBD2 matching 7 bases. The CDR3 contains 16 residues. Per the germline V gene, CDR1 is SNHLY and CDR2 is FYNNEI. V was pared by 5 bases and J by 0 bases, with 8 bases of the junction left unmatched. CDR3 DNA (partial): TGTGCCAGCAGTTCCTTGGCGGGGGAAAGCACAGATACG. Translating it yields CASSSLAGESTDT. The CDR3 as a whole reads CASSSLAGESTDTQYF. The whole variable domain, remainder taken from reference TRBV2 and TRBJ2-3, is EPEVTQTPSHQVTQMGQEVILRCVPISNHLYFYWYRQILGQKVEFLVSFYNNEISEKSEIFDDQFSVERPDGSNFTLKIRSTKLEDSAMYFCASSSLAGESTDTQYFGPGTRLTVL.

About this clone itself: The sequenced fragment ends 3 residues before the CDR3 boundary, so the rest is inferred from the germline J gene. This sequence joins TRBV20-1 and TRBJ2-4; 9 bases map to TRBD1. Trimming removed 0 bases from V and 6 bases from J; junction bases left unmatched: 3. The CDR3 has 14 residues. Germline values: CDR1 DFQATT, CDR2 SNEGSKA (reference sequence). The chain's CDR3 is CSARDTGGTNIQYF. The sequenced part of the CDR3 DNA is TGCAGTGCTAGAGATACAGGGGGCACAAACATT.

In the case of this clone: The read ends 3 residues shy of where the CDR3 ends; the end is completed using the germline J gene. The rearrangement joins TRBV7-6 to TRBJ2-1; D uncertain. CDR1 and CDR2 from the germline V gene are SGHVS and FNYEAQ. The ends were cut back, 5 bases at V and 8 bases at J, with 16 bases in the middle. There are 14 residues in the CDR3. This chain's CDR3 is CASSKTVVHDEQFF. CDR3 DNA (partial): TGTGCCAGCAGCAAAACAGTAGTACATGATGAG.

About this clone itself: The CDR3 goes on 3 residues after the read ends, and that part is filled in from the germline J gene. The gene calls are TRBV10-3 and TRBJ1-2, with 7 bases that match TRBD1. This CDR3 is 15 amino acids long. Germline-derived CDR1 and CDR2 are ENHRY and SYGVKD. The junction had 9 bases not matched to a gene; V was cut back by 5 bases and J by 3 bases. The CDR3 DNA, read in part, is TGTGCCATCAGTCACGGACAGGACGGGGACTATGGC. The encoded protein is CAISHGQDGDYG. From start to end, the CDR3 is CAISHGQDGDYGYTF.

With regard to this clone: The read terminates 3 residues before the CDR3 end, so the remaining end is supplied by the germline J gene. V usage is TRBV7-9 and J usage is TRBJ2-2; TRBD2 might be the D (7 bases). In germline, CDR1 is SEHNR, CDR2 FQNEAQ (reference sequence). This CDR3 has 15 residues. Deletions cut 8 bases from V and 0 bases from J, with 13 bases between. The covered CDR3 bases are TGTGCCAGCCGAGGGGGAGGGGCGAACACCGGGGAG. Its translation is CASRGGGANTGE. The whole CDR3 reads CASRGGGANTGELFF.

Remarks on this clone: The read ends 3 residues early relative to the CDR3; the germline J gene fills the gap. This rearrangement joins TRBV5-6 to TRBJ1-1, with TRBD1 as a possible D gene (6 bases). The V end was cut by 5 bases, the J end by 3 bases, with 14 bases between. The CDR3 contains 14 residues. Germline V gene lookup returns CDR1 SGHDT and CDR2 YYEEEE. CDR3 bases read: TGTGCCAGCAGGCCGGGACACGATTACACTGAA. Amino acids: CASRPGHDYTE. In full, the CDR3 reads CASRPGHDYTEAFF.

As to this clone: The read falls 3 residues short of the CDR3 end, and the missing part is taken from the germline J gene. V usage is TRBV7-8 and J usage is TRBJ2-7; D is possibly TRBD2 (6 bases). The CDR3 has 16 residues. Trimming removed 0 bases from V and 3 bases from J, with 15 bases in between. Germline V gives CDR1 SGHVS, CDR2 FQNEAQ. CDR3 sequence: CASSLAPGGGYYEQYF. The CDR3 bases that were read are TGTGCCAGCAGCTTAGCGCCCGGGGGAGGCTACTACGAG.

Comment on this clone: The read ends 3 residues early relative to the CDR3; the germline J gene fills the gap. The chain is built from TRBV23-1 and TRBJ2-7, with 7 bases matching TRBD1. TRBV23-1 is annotated as an ORF whose role is uncertain. The CDR3 consists of 17 residues. J gave up 2 bases and V 4 bases, and 14 bases lay outside the gene matches. CDR3 sequence reads: CASSPYLPGQKTYEQYF. CDR3 DNA (partial): TGCGCCAGCAGTCCTTACCTGCCGGGACAGAAGACCTACGAG.

Of note for this clone: The sequenced fragment ends 3 residues before the CDR3 boundary, so the rest is inferred from the germline J gene. The chain recombines TRBV7-6 with TRBJ1-1, with 8 bases aligning to TRBD1. CDR1 SGHVS and CDR2 FNYEAQ come from the germline V gene. This CDR3 comprises 14 residues. The ends lost 2 bases at V and 3 bases at J; junction bases unmatched: 2. CDR3 loop: CASSLQGADTEAFF. CDR3 DNA (partial): TGTGCCAGCAGCTTACAGGGGGCAGACACTGAA. Full variable domain (outside the CDR3, taken from reference TRBV7-6 and TRBJ1-1): GAGVSQSPRYKVTKRGQDVALRCDPISGHVSLYWYRQALGQGPEFLTYFNYEAQQDKSGLPNDRFSAERPEGSISTLTIQRTEQRDSAMYRCASSLQGADTEAFFGQGTRLTVV.

A remark on this clone: With the read ending 3 residues before the CDR3 end, the germline J gene is used to fill in that end. The J gene is TRBJ1-5, the V gene TRBV23-1, with unresolved D. TRBV23-1 is an ORF, with its function uncertain. There are 15 residues in the CDR3. Trimming took off 4 bases at V and 2 bases at J, with 12 bases between the two ends. The CDR3 here is CASSLGLTGNQPQHF. The CDR3 DNA, read in part, is TGCGCCAGCAGTCTCGGACTCACGGGCAATCAGCCC.

Comment on this clone: The read terminates 3 residues before the CDR3 end, so the remaining end is supplied by the germline J gene. J is TRBJ1-2 and V is TRBV11-2; a weak D match, TRBD1 (5 bases). This CDR3 region has 13 residues. Germline values: CDR1 SGHAT, CDR2 FQNNGV. The CDR3 reads CASSLGDWTGYTF. The DNA read from the CDR3 is TGTGCCAGCAGCTTAGGGGACTGGACGGGC.

On this clone itself: The read gets to within 3 residues of the CDR3 end, and the germline J gene fills in the rest. The gene calls are TRBV11-2 and TRBJ2-7; D remains ambiguous. Trimming removed 0 bases at V and 3 bases at J, with 12 bases between. The CDR3 contains 15 residues. Germline lookup yields CDR1 SGHAT and CDR2 FQNNGV. CDR3 sequence reads: CASSLDRNRNYEQYF. The sequenced CDR3 bases are TGTGCCAGCAGCTTAGATAGGAACAGAAACTACGAG.

As to this clone: The read terminates 3 residues ahead of where the CDR3 ends, so the germline J gene completes it. V gene TRBV2 combines with J gene TRBJ2-7, with D possibly matching TRBD1 (6 bases). The CDR3 is 14 amino acids. The V gene's germline CDR1 is SNHLY and CDR2 FYNNEI. Trimming stripped 2 bases from V and 5 bases from J, with 13 bases between. CDR3 loop: CASSEPGVVNEQYF. CDR3 DNA (partial): TGTGCCAGCAGTGAACCAGGGGTCGTAAACGAG.

In regard to this clone: From the germline J gene comes the end of the CDR3, since the read stops 3 residues before it. V gene TRBV7-9 combines with J gene TRBJ1-3, with D unclear. Trimming removed 1 base from V and 7 bases from J, with 8 bases in between. Germline values: CDR1 SEHNR, CDR2 FQNEAQ (reference sequence). This CDR3 region has 13 residues. CDR3 bases read: TGTGCCAGCAGCTTAGGGCAGTTGAACACC. The encoded protein is CASSLGQLNT. The full CDR3 protein is CASSLGQLNTIYF.

Concerning this clone: The read ends 3 residues shy of where the CDR3 ends; the end is completed using the germline J gene. The rearrangement joins TRBV7-2 to TRBJ1-3, with D maybe TRBD1 (5 bases). The CDR3 runs to 15 residues. V was cut by 5 bases and J by 0 bases, with 11 bases left in between. Germline V gene lookup returns CDR1 SGHTA and CDR2 FQGNSA. Partial CDR3 DNA: TGTGCCAGCAGCCCGAGGGGCAACTCTGGAAACACC. Translating gives CASSPRGNSGNT. The whole CDR3 protein reads CASSPRGNSGNTIYF.

Concerning this clone itself: The missing CDR3 end, 3 residues past where the read stops, is filled in from the germline J gene. The chain has TRBV16 and TRBJ1-2, with 7 bases identical to TRBD1. CDR1 KGHSY and CDR2 FQNENV come from the germline V gene. The CDR3 runs 15 residues. The V and J ends lost 2 bases and 4 bases, in that order; junction bases with no gene match: 7. CDR3 loop: CASSQHPEGAYGYTF. CDR3 DNA (partial): TGTGCCAGCAGCCAACATCCGGAGGGGGCCTATGGC.

As for this clone: The DNA ends 3 residues before the CDR3 does, and the rest of the CDR3 is filled in from the germline J gene. V gene TRBV20-1 combines with J gene TRBJ2-3, with a weak D call TRBD1 (6 bases). Germline loops: CDR1 DFQATT, CDR2 SNEGSKA (reference sequence). The CDR3 contains 16 residues. Trimming shortened V by 0 bases and J by 4 bases, and 17 bases separated the two germline ends. The part of the CDR3 DNA that was read is TGCAGTGCTAGAGAGGGGGCAGGGGCGGACGCAGATACG. Its protein product is CSAREGAGADADT. The complete CDR3 reads CSAREGAGADADTQYF.

CDR3 bases read: TGTGCCAGCAGCTTAAATCCCAGGAGCTCCTACAATGAG. Amino acids: CASSLNPRSSYNE. The CDR3 reads in full as CASSLNPRSSYNEQFF. The chain recombines TRBV7-7 with TRBJ2-1; D gene ambiguous. The missing CDR3 end, 3 residues past where the read stops, is filled in from the germline J gene. Germline-derived CDR1 and CDR2 are SSHAT and FNYEAQ (reference sequence). V dropped 2 bases and J dropped 0 bases, with 11 bases sitting between them. The CDR3 is made up of 16 amino acids.